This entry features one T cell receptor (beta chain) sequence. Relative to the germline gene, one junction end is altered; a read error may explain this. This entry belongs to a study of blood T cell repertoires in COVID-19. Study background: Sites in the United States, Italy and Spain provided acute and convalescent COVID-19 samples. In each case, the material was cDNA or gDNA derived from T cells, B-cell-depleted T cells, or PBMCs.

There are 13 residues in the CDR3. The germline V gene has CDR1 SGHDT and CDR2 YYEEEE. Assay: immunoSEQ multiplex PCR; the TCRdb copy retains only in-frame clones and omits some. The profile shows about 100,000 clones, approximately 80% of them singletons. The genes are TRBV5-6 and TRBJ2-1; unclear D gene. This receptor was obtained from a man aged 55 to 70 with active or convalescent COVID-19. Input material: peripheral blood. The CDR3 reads CASSPWLYSEQFF. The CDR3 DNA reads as TGTGCCAGCAGCCCCTGGCTGTACAGTGAGCAGTTCTTC.